This is a list of T cell receptor beta chains from one sample in a study of blood T cells in healthy people across ages. TCRdb ran MiXCR on the 5' RACE reads and lists one entry per CDR3 protein. Among roughly 550,000 distinct CDR3 sequences listed, approximately 25% were seen once. These same data were also listed under a study on T cells of mothers and their children.

Sample: blood. These receptors were collected from a boy aged 5-17 years in good health. Both conserved end residues are part of each CDR3. The D gene is left open where the match is weak. The listing skips clone size in some rows; elsewhere it reads once, few, many or a size class.

>TRBV7-2|NA|NA|TRBJ1-3
TGTGCCAGCAGCGGTAGAGCAGTGAGCTCTGGAAACACCATATATTTT
CASSGRAVSSGNTIYF
>TRBV30|once|NA|TRBJ1-1
TGTGCCTGGAGTGCAGCATGGGAAGCTTTCTTT
CAWSAAWEAFF
>TRBV4-3|once|NA|TRBJ1-5
TGCGCCAGCAGCCAAGATTGGTTGACAGCTCTTTTACATCAGCCCCAGCATTTT
CASSQDWLTALLHQPQHF
>TRBV4-2|NA|NA|TRBJ2-7
TGTGCCAGCAGCCAAGGCCGACGCCCAGGAGGGCAGTACTTC
CASSQGRRPGGQYF
>TRBV28|NA|NA|TRBJ2-3
TGTGCCAGCAGTCCCCCCCTGGGTACGCAGTATTTT
CASSPPLGTQYF
>TRBV20-1|NA|NA|TRBJ2-7
TGCAGTGCGACACAGGTTGTGGCCCGCGAGCAGTACTTC
CSATQVVAREQYF
>TRBV29-1|NA|NA|TRBJ2-6
TGCAGCGTTGGGCGGTCTGGGGCCAACGTCCTGACTTTC
CSVGRSGANVLTF
>TRBV11-2|few|NA|TRBJ2-3
TGTGCCAGCAGCCCACCAGGAGCCAACATAGATACGCAGTATTTT
CASSPPGANIDTQYF
>TRBV9|NA|TRBD2|TRBJ2-1
TGTGCCAGCAGCGGGACTAGCGGGGGGAACAATGGGCAGTTCTTC
CASSGTSGGNNGQFF
>TRBV5-4|NA|TRBD1|TRBJ1-1
TGTGCCAGCAGCCGTGTTGGGACAGGGAACACTGAAGCTTTCTTT
CASSRVGTGNTEAFF
>TRBV5-1|few|TRBD2|TRBJ2-7
TGCGCCAGCAGCTTGGGGGGAGCGGGAGCTCACGAGCAGTACTTC
CASSLGGAGAHEQYF
>TRBV7-6|NA|NA|TRBJ2-7
TGTGCCAGCAGCTTACCACAACCAGGGTCGAACGAGCAGTACTTC
CASSLPQPGSNEQYF
>TRBV4-1|NA|NA|TRBJ2-5
TGCGTCAGCAGCCAAGAATCGAGGCCACAAGAGACCCAGTACTTC
CVSSQESRPQETQYF
>TRBV4-3|few|NA|TRBJ2-7
TGCGCCAGCAGCCAATGGTGGAGACCGAAGAGCTCCTACGAGCAGTACTTC
CASSQWWRPKSSYEQYF
>TRBV28|NA|NA|TRBJ2-1
TGTGCATCCCGGACCCCCTTGGGGGATGAGCAGTTCTTC
CASRTPLGDEQFF
>TRBV10-2|NA|NA|TRBJ2-1
TGCGCCAGCAGTGACAGGCCTAGCTCCTACAATGAGCAGTTCTTC
CASSDRPSSYNEQFF
>TRBV5-1|few|TRBD1|TRBJ2-7
TGCGCCAGCAGCCCCGACGGGACAGGCTACGAGCAGTACTTC
CASSPDGTGYEQYF
>TRBV10-3|NA|NA|TRBJ1-1
TGTGCCATCAGTGAAAGGAGTCATTCGAACACTGAAGCTTTCTTT
CAISERSHSNTEAFF
>TRBV4-1|NA|TRBD2|TRBJ2-7
TGCGCCAGCAGCCTGGGAGGACTAGCGGGAGGGCCGGGCCCCCACGAGCAGTACTTC
CASSLGGLAGGPGPHEQYF
>TRBV5-1|NA|TRBD2|TRBJ2-5
TGCGCCAGCAGCCCGGGAATACTAGCGGGGGATTACCAAGAGACCCAGTACTTC
CASSPGILAGDYQETQYF
>TRBV25-1|few|TRBD2|TRBJ2-1
TGTGCCAGCAGTGGTGGGACTAGGGCGTTTAATGAGCAGTTCTTC
CASSGGTRAFNEQFF
>TRBV24-1|NA|TRBD1|TRBJ1-6
TGTGCCACCAGTGATAACTTCGGACAGGCACCCCTCCACTTT
CATSDNFGQAPLHF
>TRBV27|many|NA|TRBJ1-1
TGTGCCAGCAGTATCCTGGGACAAAACACTGAAGCTTTCTTT
CASSILGQNTEAFF
>TRBV28|few|TRBD1|TRBJ1-4
TGTGCCAGCAGTTTAGCTCCGGGACAGGGTCACGAAAAACTGTTTTTT
CASSLAPGQGHEKLFF
>TRBV6-5|few|TRBD1|TRBJ2-7
TGTGCCAGCAGTTACGAAGGGACAGGGAGCTCCTACGAGCAGTACTTC
CASSYEGTGSSYEQYF
>TRBV29-1|many|NA|TRBJ2-7
TGCAGCGTTGCGGCCGGCACCTACGAGCAGTACTTC
CSVAAGTYEQYF
>TRBV7-2|NA|TRBD2|TRBJ2-4
TGTGCCAGCAGCTTAGGTGGTTTATTCGGCGGGGGAAGCCGGAACATTCAGTACTTC
CASSLGGLFGGGSRNIQYF
>TRBV11-2|few|NA|TRBJ2-7
TGTGCCAGCAGCCTAAGGTTCACGGTTTACGAGCAGTACTTC
CASSLRFTVYEQYF
>TRBV18|once|TRBD1|TRBJ2-7
TGTGCCAGCTCACCCGACAGGGCACCCTACGAGCAGTACTTC
CASSPDRAPYEQYF
>TRBV6-5|NA|TRBD2|TRBJ2-5
TGTGCCAGCAGTTCGGGGACTAGCGGGGGGGCGCGTGAGACCCAGTACTTC
CASSSGTSGGARETQYF
>TRBV10-3|NA|NA|TRBJ2-7
TGTGCCATCAGTATGTCTCGGGGAGTCGCCTACGAGCAGTACTTC
CAISMSRGVAYEQYF
>TRBV20-1|few|TRBD1|TRBJ1-2
TGCAGTGCCGGGACAGGGGGCGAGTATGGCTACACCTTC
CSAGTGGEYGYTF
>TRBV7-3|once|NA|TRBJ2-5
TGTGCCAGCAGCTTAACCCACTCGGAGACCCAGTACTTC
CASSLTHSETQYF
>TRBV28|NA|NA|TRBJ1-5
TGTGCCAGCAGTTCCCGGGCAGGGGATCAGCCCCAGCATTTT
CASSSRAGDQPQHF
>TRBV21-1|once|NA|TRBJ1-3
TGTGCCAGCAGCAAAAAGCGCGGGACAGGGGGCACTGGAAACACCATATATTTT
CASSKKRGTGGTGNTIYF
>TRBV7-2|NA|NA|TRBJ2-1
TGTGCCAGCAGCTTAGAGAGGGGTGATGAGCAGTTCTTC
CASSLERGDEQFF
>TRBV7-9|few|TRBD1|TRBJ2-5
TGTGCCAGCATGCACAGGGGGCCAAAAGAGACCCAGTACTTC
CASMHRGPKETQYF